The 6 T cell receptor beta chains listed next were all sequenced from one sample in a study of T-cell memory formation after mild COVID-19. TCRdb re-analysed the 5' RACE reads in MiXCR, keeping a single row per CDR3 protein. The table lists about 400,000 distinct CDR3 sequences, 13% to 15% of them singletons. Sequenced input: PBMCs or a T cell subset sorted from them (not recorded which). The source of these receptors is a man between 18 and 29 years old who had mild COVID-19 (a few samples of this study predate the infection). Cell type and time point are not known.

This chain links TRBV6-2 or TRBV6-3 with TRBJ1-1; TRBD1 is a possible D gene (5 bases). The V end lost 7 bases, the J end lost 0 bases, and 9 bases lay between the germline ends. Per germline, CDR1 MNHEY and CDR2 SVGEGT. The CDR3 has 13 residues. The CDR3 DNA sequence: TGTGCCAGCACCTGGACACTGAACACTGAAGCTTTCTTT. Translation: CASTWTLNTEAFF.

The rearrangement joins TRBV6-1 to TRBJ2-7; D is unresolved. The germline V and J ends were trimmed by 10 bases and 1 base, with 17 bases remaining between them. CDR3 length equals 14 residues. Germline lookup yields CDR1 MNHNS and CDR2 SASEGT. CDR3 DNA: TGTGCCACCCTAGACTTTCCCCAATCCTACGAGCAGTACGTC. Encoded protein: CATLDFPQSYEQYV.

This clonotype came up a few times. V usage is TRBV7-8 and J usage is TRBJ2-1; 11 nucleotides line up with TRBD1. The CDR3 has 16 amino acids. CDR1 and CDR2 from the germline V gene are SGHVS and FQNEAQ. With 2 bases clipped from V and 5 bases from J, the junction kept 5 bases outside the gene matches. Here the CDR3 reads CASSLQGTGGNNEQFF. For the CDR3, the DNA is TGTGCCAGCAGCTTACAAGGGACAGGGGGTAACAATGAGCAGTTCTTC. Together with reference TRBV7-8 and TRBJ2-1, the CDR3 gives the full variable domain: GAGVSQSPRYKVAKRGQDVALRCDPISGHVSLFWYQQALGQGPEFLTYFQNEAQLDKSGLPSDRFFAERPEGSVSTLKIQRTQQEDSAVYLCASSLQGTGGNNEQFFGPGTRLTVL.

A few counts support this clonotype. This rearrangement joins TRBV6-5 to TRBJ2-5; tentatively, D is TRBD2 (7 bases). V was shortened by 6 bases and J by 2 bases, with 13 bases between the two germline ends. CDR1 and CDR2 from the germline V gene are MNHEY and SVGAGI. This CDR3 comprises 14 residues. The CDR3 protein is CASRKGGGQETQYF. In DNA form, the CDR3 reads TGTGCCAGCAGGAAGGGGGGGGGTCAAGAGACCCAGTACTTC.

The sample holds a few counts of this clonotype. The CDR3 loop is CASSTTTNRYEQYV. The CDR3 DNA reads as TGTGCCAGCAGCACGACGACTAACCGGTACGAGCAGTACGTC. This chain connects TRBV5-4 to TRBJ2-7, with TRBD2 as a possible D gene (5 bases). Deletions cut 4 bases from V and 4 bases from J, with 15 bases between. Germline CDR1 is SGHNT and CDR2 is YYREEE (reference sequence). The CDR3 sequence is 14 residues long.

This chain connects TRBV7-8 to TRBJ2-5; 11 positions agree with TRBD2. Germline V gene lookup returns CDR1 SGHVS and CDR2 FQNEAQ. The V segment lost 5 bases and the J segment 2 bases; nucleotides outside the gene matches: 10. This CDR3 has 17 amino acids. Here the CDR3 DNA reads TGTGCCAGCAGCACCCTTGGGGCTAGCGGGGGGCAAGAGACCCAGTACTTC. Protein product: CASSTLGASGGQETQYF.